The 20 T cell receptor beta chains reported below all come from one sample, sequenced in a study of graft-versus-host responses after intestinal transplantation. Sequenced by immunoSEQ multiplex PCR; TCRdb stores in-frame clones only, minus some. The sample yields 15,000 to 20,000 clones, around 87% seen once. Specimen: bone marrow, collected 125 days after intestinal transplantation. The receptors were gathered from a human patient who received an intestinal transplant, so some T cells may come from the graft donor.

The rearrangement joins TRBV9 to TRBJ2-2; D is uncertain. Germline V gene sequence: CDR1 SGDLS, CDR2 YYNGEE. The germline V and J ends were trimmed by 4 bases and 2 bases, with 6 bases remaining between them. The CDR3 has 13 residues. The CDR3, as DNA: TGTGCCAGCAGCCTAAGTAACACCGGGGAGCTGTTTTTT. Encoded protein: CASSLSNTGELFF.

By share of the sample, this clone is medium-sized. The V gene is TRBV6-6, the J gene TRBJ1-2; possible D gene TRBD1, 6 bases. CDR3 length: 11 residues. The V end lost 10 bases, the J end lost 8 bases, and 14 bases lay between the germline ends. CDR1 and CDR2 (germline): MNHNY, SVGAGI (reference sequence). The CDR3 region is CATQGVEGYTF. The CDR3 bases are TGTGCCACACAGGGAGTTGAGGGCTACACCTTC.

This chain connects TRBV6-5 to TRBJ2-1; D gene uncertain. Trimming stripped 2 bases from V and 0 bases from J, with 5 bases between. Per the germline V gene, CDR1 is MNHEY and CDR2 is SVGAGI. The CDR3 is 14 residues long. Written as DNA, the CDR3 is TGTGCCAGCAGTTACAAGGGCTCCTACAATGAGCAGTTCTTC. This translates into CASSYKGSYNEQFF.

The chain links TRBV18 to TRBJ2-1; the D gene is possibly TRBD2 (6 bases). Trimming cost V 5 bases and J 2 bases, with 19 bases left between them. This CDR3 comprises 17 residues. CDR1 is KGHSH and CDR2 is LQKENI in the germline V gene. Here the CDR3 reads CASSLLNSGNPYNEQFF. CDR3 DNA: TGTGCCAGCTCATTACTGAATAGCGGAAATCCCTACAATGAGCAGTTCTTC.

The gene calls are TRBV6-5 and TRBJ1-1, with D unclear. The CDR3 sequence is 14 residues long. The germline V gene has CDR1 MNHEY and CDR2 SVGAGI. Trimming stripped 0 bases from V and 4 bases from J, with 9 bases between. The CDR3 sequence is CASSYSSRGTEAFF. The CDR3 DNA is TGTGCCAGCAGTTACTCGTCTCGGGGCACTGAAGCTTTCTTT.

The chain couples TRBV9 to TRBJ1-4, with 7 bases lining up with TRBD1. The CDR3 sequence is 13 residues long. With 4 bases clipped from V and 11 bases from J, the junction kept 8 bases outside the gene matches. Looked up from germline, CDR1 is SGDLS and CDR2 is YYNGEE. The CDR3 bases are TGTGCCAGCAGCCCCCCGACAGGGATGAAACTGTTTTTT. Translation gives CASSPPTGMKLFF. Full variable domain (remainder filled in from reference TRBV9 and TRBJ1-4): DSGVTQTPKHLITATGQRVTLRCSPRSGDLSVYWYQQSLDQGLQFLIQYYNGEERAKGNILERFSAQQFPDLHSELNLSSLELGDSALYFCASSPPTGMKLFFGSGTQLSVL.

This rearrangement joins TRBV19 to TRBJ2-5; the D is unclear. V was pared by 10 bases and J by 5 bases, with 5 bases between. The CDR3 has 9 amino acids. Germline loops: CDR1 LNHDA, CDR2 SQIVND (reference sequence). CDR3 nucleotide sequence: TGTGCCAAGAAGGAGACCCAGTACTTC. Translated: CAKKETQYF.

Details on this clone: This CDR3 is also generated by other DNA sequences in the sample. The chain couples TRBV4-2 to TRBJ1-1; D is undetermined. Per germline, CDR1 LGHNA and CDR2 YNFKEQ. Trimming removed 4 bases from V and 5 bases from J, with 8 bases in between. The CDR3 covers 12 residues. The CDR3 DNA sequence: TGTGCCAGCAGCCTTCGGGGTACTGAAGCTTTCTTT. This codes for CASSLRGTEAFF.

The chain couples TRBV28 to TRBJ1-4, with D possibly TRBD1 on 6 matching bases. CDR1 and CDR2 from the germline V gene are MDHEN and SYDVKM. The CDR3 extends over 13 amino acids. V was clipped by 9 bases and J by 4 bases, with 12 bases between them. The DNA of the CDR3 is TGTGCCAGTTTAAGGACAGATAATGAAAAACTGTTTTTT. Its protein is CASLRTDNEKLFF.

This clone appeared a single time. V gene TRBV27 combines with J gene TRBJ1-5; tentatively, D is TRBD1 (5 bases). V lost 8 bases and J lost 9, with 20 bases in between. The CDR3 sequence is 14 residues long. Germline CDR1 and CDR2: MNHEY and SMNVEV (reference sequence). The CDR3 protein is CASGTGQRRGPQHF. The DNA of the CDR3 is TGTGCCAGCGGGACGGGGCAGAGACGAGGGCCCCAGCATTTT.

The chain employs TRBV5-6 and TRBJ2-1; D ambiguous. The germline V gene has CDR1 SGHDT and CDR2 YYEEEE. CDR3 length: 12 amino acids. V shed 3 bases and J shed 8 bases, with 9 bases lying between them. The CDR3: CASSWDGDEQFF. DNA of the CDR3: TGTGCCAGCAGCTGGGATGGGGATGAGCAGTTCTTC.

In its sample, this clone was seen once. The chain is built from TRBV5-1 and TRBJ2-7; 8 positions match TRBD2. With 1 base clipped from V and 2 bases from J, the junction kept 5 bases outside the gene matches. Germline V lookup: CDR1 SGHRS, CDR2 YFSETQ. The CDR3 length is 15 residues. CDR3 nucleotide sequence: TGCGCCAGCAGCTTGTCGGGGGGGGCTCCCTACGAGCAGTACTTC. It translates to CASSLSGGAPYEQYF. The variable domain in full, with the rest retrieved from reference TRBV5-1 and TRBJ2-7, is KAGVTQTPRYLIKTRGQQVTLSCSPISGHRSVSWYQQTPGQGLQFLFEYFSETQRNKGNFPGRFSGRQFSNSRSEMNVSTLELGDSALYLCASSLSGGAPYEQYFGPGTRLTVT.

The chain combines TRBV5-1 with TRBJ2-1, with 7 bases lining up with TRBD2. CDR1 and CDR2 from the germline V gene are SGHRS and YFSETQ. The CDR3 spans 15 residues. After removal of 1 base from V and 1 base from J, the junction contained 2 bases not matched to a gene. The CDR3: CASSLFSGSYNEQFF. CDR3 bases: TGCGCCAGCAGCTTGTTTAGCGGGTCCTACAATGAGCAGTTCTTC. The variable domain in full, completed from reference TRBV5-1 and TRBJ2-1, reads KAGVTQTPRYLIKTRGQQVTLSCSPISGHRSVSWYQQTPGQGLQFLFEYFSETQRNKGNFPGRFSGRQFSNSRSEMNVSTLELGDSALYLCASSLFSGSYNEQFFGPGTRLTVL.

This chain links TRBV30 with TRBJ2-7; 11 bases match TRBD2. The CDR3 contains 13 residues. Germline values: CDR1 GTSNPN, CDR2 SVGIG (reference sequence). V trimming: 2 bases; J trimming: 6 bases; junction bases outside the gene matches: 3. The CDR3 DNA reads TGTGCCTGGAGTACTAGCGGGAGAGGCGAGCAGTACTTC. Protein: CAWSTSGRGEQYF.

The V call is TRBV5-1, the J call TRBJ2-7, with TRBD2 matching 10 bases. There are 15 residues in the CDR3. The germline V gene encodes CDR1 SGHRS and CDR2 YFSETQ. The V and J ends lost 2 bases and 0 bases, in that order; junction bases with no gene match: 2. Here the CDR3 reads CASSLSSGSSYEQYF. DNA for the CDR3: TGCGCCAGCAGCTTATCTAGCGGGAGCTCCTACGAGCAGTACTTC.

The gene calls are TRBV27 and TRBJ1-2; 8 bases match TRBD1. The CDR3 totals 16 residues. CDR1 MNHEY and CDR2 SMNVEV come from the germline V gene (reference sequence). J gave up 4 bases and V 2 bases, and 9 bases lay outside the gene matches. As DNA, the CDR3 is TGTGCCAGCAGTTTACGGCCAGGGGGCGTCGGCTATGGCTACACCTTC. It yields the protein CASSLRPGGVGYGYTF.

The table lists this clone with a count of one. V gene TRBV27 combines with J gene TRBJ2-1; D gene ambiguous. Trimming removed 2 bases at V and 9 bases at J, with 8 bases between. Per the germline V gene, CDR1 is MNHEY and CDR2 is SMNVEV (reference sequence). This CDR3 comprises 12 residues. The CDR3 nucleotides read TGTGCCAGCAGTTTAGCCAGTGGTGAGCAGTTCTTC. Amino acid sequence: CASSLASGEQFF.

The chain couples TRBV19 to TRBJ2-5, with D perhaps matching TRBD1 (6 bases). The V and J ends lost 1 base and 4 bases respectively, with 13 bases between them. Germline CDR1 is LNHDA and CDR2 is SQIVND (reference sequence). CDR3 length: 15 residues. CDR3 nucleotides: TGTGCCAGTAGTATAGGAGGCGGCAGGGGAGAGACCCAGTACTTC. Translation: CASSIGGGRGETQYF.

The V gene is TRBV5-6, the J gene TRBJ2-3; 7 bases match TRBD2. The CDR3 spans 14 residues. Germline-derived CDR1 and CDR2 are SGHDT and YYEEEE. J was trimmed by 2 bases and V by 4 bases; bases with no gene match: 4. CDR3: CASSLGTITDTQYF. In DNA form, the CDR3 reads TGTGCCAGCAGCCTAGGGACTATCACAGATACGCAGTATTTT. Variable domain in full (rest from reference TRBV5-6 and TRBJ2-3): DAGVTQSPTHLIKTRGQQVTLRCSPKSGHDTVSWYQQALGQGPQFIFQYYEEEERQRGNFPDRFSGHQFPNYSSELNVNALLLGDSALYLCASSLGTITDTQYFGPGTRLTVL.

The V call is TRBV7-3, the J call TRBJ2-1; D gene ambiguous. The CDR3 is 15 amino acids. CDR1 and CDR2 (germline): SGHTA, FQGTGA. V lost 5 bases and J 1 base, leaving 12 bases between the germline ends. CDR3 residues: CASSIRGGSYNEQFF. CDR3 nucleotides: TGTGCCAGCAGCATAAGAGGCGGTTCCTACAATGAGCAGTTCTTC.